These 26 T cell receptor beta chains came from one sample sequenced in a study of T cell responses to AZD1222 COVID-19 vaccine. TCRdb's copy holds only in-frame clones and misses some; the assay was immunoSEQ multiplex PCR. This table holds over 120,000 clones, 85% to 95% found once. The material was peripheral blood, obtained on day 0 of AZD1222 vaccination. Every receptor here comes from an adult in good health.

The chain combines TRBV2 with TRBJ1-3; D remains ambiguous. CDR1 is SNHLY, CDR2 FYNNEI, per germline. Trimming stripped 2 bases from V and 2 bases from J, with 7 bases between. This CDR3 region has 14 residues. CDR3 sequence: CASSEMSAGNTIYF. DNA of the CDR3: TGTGCCAGCAGTGAAATGAGTGCTGGAAACACCATATATTTT.

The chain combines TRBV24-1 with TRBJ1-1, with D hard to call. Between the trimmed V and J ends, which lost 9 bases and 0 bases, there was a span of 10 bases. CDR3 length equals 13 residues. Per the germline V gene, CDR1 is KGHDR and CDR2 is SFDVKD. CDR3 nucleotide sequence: TGTGCCACCCCTGGAATGGTGAACACTGAAGCTTTCTTT. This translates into CATPGMVNTEAFF.

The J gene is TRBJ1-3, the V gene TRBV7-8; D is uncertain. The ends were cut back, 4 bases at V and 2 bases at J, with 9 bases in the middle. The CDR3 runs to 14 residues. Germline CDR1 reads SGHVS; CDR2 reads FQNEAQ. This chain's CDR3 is CASSWAPTGNTIYF. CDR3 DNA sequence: TGTGCCAGCAGCTGGGCGCCAACTGGAAACACCATATATTTT.

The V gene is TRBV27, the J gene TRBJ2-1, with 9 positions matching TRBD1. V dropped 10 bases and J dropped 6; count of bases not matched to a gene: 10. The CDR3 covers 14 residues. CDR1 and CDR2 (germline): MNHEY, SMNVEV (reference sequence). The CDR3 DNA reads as TGTGCCACCGGATGGACAGGGGCGGGCAATGAGCAGTTCTTC. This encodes CATGWTGAGNEQFF.

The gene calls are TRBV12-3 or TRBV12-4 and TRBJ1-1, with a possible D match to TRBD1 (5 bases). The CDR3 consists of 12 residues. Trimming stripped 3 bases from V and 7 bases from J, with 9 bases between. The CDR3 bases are TGTGCCAGCAGTTTGGGGGTCGGTGAAGCTTTCTTT. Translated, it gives CASSLGVGEAFF.

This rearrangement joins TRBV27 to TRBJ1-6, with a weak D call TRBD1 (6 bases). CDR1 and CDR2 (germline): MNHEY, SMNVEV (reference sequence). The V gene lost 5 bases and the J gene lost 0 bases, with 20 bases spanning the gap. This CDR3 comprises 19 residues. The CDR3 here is CASSPLGAGTSSYNSPLHF. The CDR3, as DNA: TGTGCCAGCAGTCCGCTGGGGGCGGGAACGAGCTCCTATAATTCACCCCTCCACTTT.

This CDR3 reads CASSIGSVEAFF. The CDR3 coding sequence is TGTGCCAGTAGTATAGGTTCGGTAGAAGCTTTCTTT. This chain uses TRBV19 with TRBJ1-1; D not resolved. The CDR3 is 12 amino acids. In germline, CDR1 is LNHDA, CDR2 SQIVND (reference sequence). V was pared by 1 base and J by 8 bases, with 8 bases between.

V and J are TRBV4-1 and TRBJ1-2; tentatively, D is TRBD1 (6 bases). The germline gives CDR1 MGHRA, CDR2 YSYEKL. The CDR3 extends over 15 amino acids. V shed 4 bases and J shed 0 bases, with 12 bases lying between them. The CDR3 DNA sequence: TGCGCCAGCAGCCTTAGGGGGGAGTCTAACTATGGCTACACCTTC. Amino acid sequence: CASSLRGESNYGYTF.

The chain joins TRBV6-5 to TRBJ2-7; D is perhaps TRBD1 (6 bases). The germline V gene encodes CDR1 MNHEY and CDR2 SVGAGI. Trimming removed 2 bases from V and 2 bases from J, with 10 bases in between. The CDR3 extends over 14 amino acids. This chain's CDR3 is CASSYVQGTYEQYF. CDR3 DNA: TGTGCCAGCAGTTACGTCCAGGGGACCTACGAGCAGTACTTC.

The DNA for the CDR3 is TGTGCCAGTAGTATGCGGCGTGAAGCTTTCTTT. The encoded protein is CASSMRREAFF. The J gene is TRBJ1-1, the V gene TRBV19; the D is unclear. The germline gives CDR1 LNHDA, CDR2 SQIVND (reference sequence). Trimming left V 3 bases short and J 7 bases short, with 6 bases between. This CDR3 has 11 residues.

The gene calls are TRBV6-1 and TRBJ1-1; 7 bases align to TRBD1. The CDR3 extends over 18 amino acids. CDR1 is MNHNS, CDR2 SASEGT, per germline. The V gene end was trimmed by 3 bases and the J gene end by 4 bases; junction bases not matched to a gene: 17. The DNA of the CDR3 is TGTGCCAGCAGTGACAGCCGGGACAGCCCCAATGGCGGCACTGAAGCTTTCTTT. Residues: CASSDSRDSPNGGTEAFF.

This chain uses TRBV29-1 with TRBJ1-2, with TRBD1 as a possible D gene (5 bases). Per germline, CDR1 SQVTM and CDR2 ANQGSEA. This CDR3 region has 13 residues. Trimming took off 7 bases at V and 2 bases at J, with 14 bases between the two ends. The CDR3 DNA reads TGCAGCGCCGACTGCCGGGACAACTATGGCTACACCTTC. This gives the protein CSADCRDNYGYTF.

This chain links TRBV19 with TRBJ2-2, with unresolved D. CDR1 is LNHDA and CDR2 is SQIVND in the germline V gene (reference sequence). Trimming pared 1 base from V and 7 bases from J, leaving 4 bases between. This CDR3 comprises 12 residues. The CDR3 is CASSIGGGELFF. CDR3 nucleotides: TGTGCCAGTAGTATAGGGGGCGGGGAGCTGTTTTTT.

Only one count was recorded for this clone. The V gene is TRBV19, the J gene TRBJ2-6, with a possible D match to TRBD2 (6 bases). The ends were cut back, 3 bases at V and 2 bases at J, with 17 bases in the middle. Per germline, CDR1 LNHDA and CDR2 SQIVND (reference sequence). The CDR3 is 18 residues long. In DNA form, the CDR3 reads TGTGCCAGTAGTATTGGGTTTGGTCGGGGGACTGGGGCCAACGTCCTGACTTTC. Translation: CASSIGFGRGTGANVLTF.

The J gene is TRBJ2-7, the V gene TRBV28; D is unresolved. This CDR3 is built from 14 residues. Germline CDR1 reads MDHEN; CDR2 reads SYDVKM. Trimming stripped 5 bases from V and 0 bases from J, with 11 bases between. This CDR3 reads CASSTNDGSYEQYF. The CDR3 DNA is TGTGCCAGCAGTACGAATGACGGCTCCTACGAGCAGTACTTC. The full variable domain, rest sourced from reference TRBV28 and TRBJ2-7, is DVKVTQSSRYLVKRTGEKVFLECVQDMDHENMFWYRQDPGLGLRLIYFSYDVKMKEKGDIPEGYSVSREKKERFSLILESASTNQTSMYLCASSTNDGSYEQYFGPGTRLTVT.

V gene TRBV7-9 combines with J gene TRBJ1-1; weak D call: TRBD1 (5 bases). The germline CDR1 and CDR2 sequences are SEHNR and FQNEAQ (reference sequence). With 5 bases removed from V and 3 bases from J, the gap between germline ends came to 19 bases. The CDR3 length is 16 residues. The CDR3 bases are TGTGCCAGCAGCCCCGTGGTTGCAGGGCCTGACACTGAAGCTTTCTTT. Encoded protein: CASSPVVAGPDTEAFF.

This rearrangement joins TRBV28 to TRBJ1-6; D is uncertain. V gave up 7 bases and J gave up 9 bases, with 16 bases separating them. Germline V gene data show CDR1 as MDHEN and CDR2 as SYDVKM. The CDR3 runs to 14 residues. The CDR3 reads CASTLGKDVSPLHF. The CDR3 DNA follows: TGTGCCAGCACCTTGGGGAAGGATGTTTCACCCCTCCACTTT. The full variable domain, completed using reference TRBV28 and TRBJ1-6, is DVKVTQSSRYLVKRTGEKVFLECVQDMDHENMFWYRQDPGLGLRLIYFSYDVKMKEKGDIPEGYSVSREKKERFSLILESASTNQTSMYLCASTLGKDVSPLHFGNGTRLTVT.

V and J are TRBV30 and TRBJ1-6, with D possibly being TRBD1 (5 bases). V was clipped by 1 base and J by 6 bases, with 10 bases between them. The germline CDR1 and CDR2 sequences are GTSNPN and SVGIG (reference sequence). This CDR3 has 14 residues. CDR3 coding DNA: TGTGCCTGGAGTGCAACAGGTTTTAATTCACCCCTCCACTTT. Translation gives CAWSATGFNSPLHF.

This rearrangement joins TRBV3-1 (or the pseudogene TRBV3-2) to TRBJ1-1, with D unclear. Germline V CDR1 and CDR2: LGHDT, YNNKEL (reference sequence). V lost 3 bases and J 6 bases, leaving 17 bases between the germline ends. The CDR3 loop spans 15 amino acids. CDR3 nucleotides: TGTGCCAGCAGCCATAGACGAAGGGATATCCCTGAAGCTTTCTTT. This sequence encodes CASSHRRRDIPEAFF.

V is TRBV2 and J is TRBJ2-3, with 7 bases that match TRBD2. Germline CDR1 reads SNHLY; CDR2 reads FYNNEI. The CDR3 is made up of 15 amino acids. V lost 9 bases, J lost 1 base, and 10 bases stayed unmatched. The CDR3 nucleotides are TGTGCCAGTCAACCCGGGCTAGCGGGCACAGATACGCAGTATTTT. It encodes CASQPGLAGTDTQYF.

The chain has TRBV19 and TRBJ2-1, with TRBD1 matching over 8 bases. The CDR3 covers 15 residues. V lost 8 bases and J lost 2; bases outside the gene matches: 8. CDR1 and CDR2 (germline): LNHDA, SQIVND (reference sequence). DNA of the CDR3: TGTGCCAGTCGGCCTCTACAGGGGGCCTACAATGAGCAGTTCTTC. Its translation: CASRPLQGAYNEQFF.

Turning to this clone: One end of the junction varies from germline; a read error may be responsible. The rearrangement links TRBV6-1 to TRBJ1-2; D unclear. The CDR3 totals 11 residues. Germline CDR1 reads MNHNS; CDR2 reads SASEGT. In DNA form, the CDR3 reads TGTGCCAGCAGCGAAGGATATGGCTACACCTTC. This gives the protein CASSEGYGYTF.

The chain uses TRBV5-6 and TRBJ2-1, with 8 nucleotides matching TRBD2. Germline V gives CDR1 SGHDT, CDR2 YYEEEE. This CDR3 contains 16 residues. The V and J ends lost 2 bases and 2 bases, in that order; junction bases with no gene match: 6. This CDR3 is CASSFAGGLTYNEQFF. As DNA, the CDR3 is TGTGCCAGCAGCTTTGCGGGGGGACTGACCTACAATGAGCAGTTCTTC.

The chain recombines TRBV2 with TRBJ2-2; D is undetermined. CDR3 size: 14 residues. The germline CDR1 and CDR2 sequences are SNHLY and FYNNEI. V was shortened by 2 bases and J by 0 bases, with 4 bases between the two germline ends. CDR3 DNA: TGTGCCAGCAGTGAACAGCCGAACACCGGGGAGCTGTTTTTT. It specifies CASSEQPNTGELFF.

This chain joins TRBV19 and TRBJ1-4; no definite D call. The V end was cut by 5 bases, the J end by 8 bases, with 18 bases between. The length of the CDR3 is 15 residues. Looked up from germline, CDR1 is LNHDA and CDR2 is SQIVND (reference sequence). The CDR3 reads CASSPLRRETEKLFF. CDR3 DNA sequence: TGTGCCAGTAGTCCCCTTAGGAGGGAAACAGAAAAACTGTTTTTT.

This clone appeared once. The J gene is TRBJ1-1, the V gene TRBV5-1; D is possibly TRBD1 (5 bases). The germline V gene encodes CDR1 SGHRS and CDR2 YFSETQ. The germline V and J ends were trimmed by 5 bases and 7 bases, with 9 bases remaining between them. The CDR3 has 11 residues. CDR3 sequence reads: CASSSTGEAFF. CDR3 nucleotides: TGCGCCAGCAGTTCTACAGGTGAAGCTTTCTTT.